The rows below give T cell receptor beta chains drawn from one sample of a study of graft-versus-host responses after intestinal transplantation. Antigens of these TCRs are unknown. The method was immunoSEQ multiplex PCR; TCRdb's version includes in-frame clones alone and lacks a portion of them. The table lists under 140,000 clones, roughly 93% of them singletons, with 0.4% to 0.55% in the top ten. The starting material was unstimulated CD8+ T cells sorted from spleen or lymph node cells, obtained before intestinal transplant. The origin of the receptors is a human donor who received an intestinal transplant. Each CDR3 is given with its conserved first and last residue. Fields, in order: V gene, CDR3 length, J gene, CDR3 protein.

v_gene: TRBV4-2; len: 15; j_gene: TRBJ2-7; CDR3aa: CASSQVSASDFEQYF
v_gene: TRBV28; len: 13; j_gene: TRBJ2-1; CDR3aa: CASSLTDKNEQFF
v_gene: TRBV4-1; len: 17; j_gene: TRBJ2-2; CDR3aa: CASSPFLAGGYAGELFF
v_gene: TRBV19; len: 15; j_gene: TRBJ1-3; CDR3aa: CASKLLWAPGNTIYF
v_gene: TRBV5-6; len: 13; j_gene: TRBJ2-2; CDR3aa: CASSPEATGELFF
v_gene: TRBV27; len: 15; j_gene: TRBJ2-7; CDR3aa: CASSLPGTSAYEQYF
v_gene: TRBV6-5; len: 14; j_gene: TRBJ2-7; CDR3aa: CASSVHSGRDEQYF
v_gene: TRBV7-6; len: 13; j_gene: TRBJ1-5; CDR3aa: CASSLAISKPQHF
v_gene: TRBV28; len: 14; j_gene: .; CDR3aa: CASSFGQGSYEQYF
v_gene: TRBV19; len: 11; j_gene: TRBJ1-2; CDR3aa: CASSTGYGYTF
v_gene: TRBV7-9; len: 17; j_gene: TRBJ1-1; CDR3aa: CASSLEGTGEQNTEAFF
v_gene: TRBV4-1; len: 15; j_gene: TRBJ2-7; CDR3aa: CASSLGTGDFYEQYF
v_gene: TRBV9; len: 17; j_gene: TRBJ2-2; CDR3aa: CASSGGGRTVNTGELFF
v_gene: TRBV19; len: 13; j_gene: TRBJ2-1; CDR3aa: CASTPPSPTEQFF
v_gene: TRBV29-1; len: 16; j_gene: TRBJ2-7; CDR3aa: CSVEVAGTEVSYEQYF
v_gene: TRBV19; len: 18; j_gene: TRBJ2-1; CDR3aa: CASPHRAWTGGRRVEQFF
v_gene: TRBV30; len: 13; j_gene: TRBJ1-2; CDR3aa: CAWSQGQGGGYTF
v_gene: TRBV9; len: 15; j_gene: TRBJ2-1; CDR3aa: CASSVSGTGYNEQFF
v_gene: TRBV6-5; len: 15; j_gene: TRBJ1-4; CDR3aa: CASSYLGGSNEKLFF
v_gene: TRBV5-4; len: 13; j_gene: TRBJ2-7; CDR3aa: CASSQTSYHEQYF
v_gene: TRBV7-9; len: 18; j_gene: TRBJ2-1; CDR3aa: CASSQLAGPDSSYNEQFF
v_gene: TRBV19; len: 11; j_gene: TRBJ1-1; CDR3aa: CASMGVKAAFF
v_gene: TRBV5-1; len: 15; j_gene: TRBJ2-3; CDR3aa: CASSSLAGVIDTQYF
v_gene: TRBV25-1; len: 14; j_gene: TRBJ1-2; CDR3aa: CASSVGTRGGGYTF
v_gene: TRBV27; len: 13; j_gene: TRBJ2-2; CDR3aa: CASSLLKAGELFF
v_gene: TRBV7-3; len: 16; j_gene: TRBJ2-5; CDR3aa: CASSSPGLAGEETQYF
v_gene: TRBV30; len: 11; j_gene: TRBJ1-2; CDR3aa: CAWSVNGGYTF
v_gene: TRBV5-1; len: 13; j_gene: TRBJ2-1; CDR3aa: CASTLGLAGDRFF
v_gene: TRBV27; len: 16; j_gene: TRBJ2-1; CDR3aa: CASRLTGESSYNEQFF
v_gene: TRBV27; len: 21; j_gene: TRBJ2-2; CDR3aa: CASSFRKKPPPGTANTGELFF
v_gene: TRBV5-6; len: 17; j_gene: TRBJ2-1; CDR3aa: CASSLAVVTSAYNEQFF
v_gene: TRBV7-9; len: 15; j_gene: TRBJ1-2; CDR3aa: CASTAGTGAVYGYTF
v_gene: TRBV29-1; len: 15; j_gene: TRBJ1-4; CDR3aa: CSVQGAPPYGEKLFF
v_gene: TRBV27; len: 13; j_gene: TRBJ2-7; CDR3aa: CASSPGLPYEQYF
v_gene: TRBV27; len: 13; j_gene: TRBJ2-5; CDR3aa: CSIRGTHQETQYF
v_gene: TRBV7-3; len: 15; j_gene: TRBJ2-3; CDR3aa: CASSLTGTLTDTQYF
v_gene: TRBV27; len: 13; j_gene: TRBJ1-2; CDR3aa: CASSPTPNYGYTF
v_gene: TRBV28; len: 15; j_gene: TRBJ2-1; CDR3aa: CASDDTGSSYNEQFF
v_gene: TRBV29-1; len: 11; j_gene: TRBJ2-1; CDR3aa: CSVWRHNEQFF
v_gene: TRBV4-1; len: 15; j_gene: TRBJ2-1; CDR3aa: CASSQDTGYYNEQFF
v_gene: TRBV14; len: 13; j_gene: TRBJ2-7; CDR3aa: CASSFGQAYEQYF
v_gene: TRBV13; len: 11; j_gene: TRBJ2-1; CDR3aa: CASSIQNEQFF